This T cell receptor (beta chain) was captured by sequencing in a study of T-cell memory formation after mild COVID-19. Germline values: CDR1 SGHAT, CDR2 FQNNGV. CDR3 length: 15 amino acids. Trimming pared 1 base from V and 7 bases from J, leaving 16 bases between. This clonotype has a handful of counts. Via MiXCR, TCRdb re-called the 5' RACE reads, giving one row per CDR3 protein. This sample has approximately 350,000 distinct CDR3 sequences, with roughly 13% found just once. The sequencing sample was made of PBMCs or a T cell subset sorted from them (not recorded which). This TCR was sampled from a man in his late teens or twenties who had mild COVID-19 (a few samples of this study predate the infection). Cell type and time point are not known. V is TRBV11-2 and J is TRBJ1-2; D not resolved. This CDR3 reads CASSLADDASGGYTF. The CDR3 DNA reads TGTGCCAGCAGCTTAGCGGATGACGCATCGGGTGGCTACACCTTC.